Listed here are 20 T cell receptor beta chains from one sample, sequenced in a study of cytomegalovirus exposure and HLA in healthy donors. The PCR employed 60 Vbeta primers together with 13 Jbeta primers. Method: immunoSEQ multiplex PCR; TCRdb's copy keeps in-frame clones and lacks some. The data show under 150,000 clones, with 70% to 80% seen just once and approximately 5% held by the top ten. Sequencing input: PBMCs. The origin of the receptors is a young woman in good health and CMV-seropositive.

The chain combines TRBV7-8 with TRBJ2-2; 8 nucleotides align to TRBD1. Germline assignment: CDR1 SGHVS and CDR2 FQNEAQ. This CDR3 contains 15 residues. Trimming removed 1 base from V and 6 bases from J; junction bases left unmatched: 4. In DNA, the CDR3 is TGTGCCAGCAGCTTAGGACAGGGGTTTTCCGGGGAGCTGTTTTTT. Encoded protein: CASSLGQGFSGELFF. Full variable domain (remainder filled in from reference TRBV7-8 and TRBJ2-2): GAGVSQSPRYKVAKRGQDVALRCDPISGHVSLFWYQQALGQGPEFLTYFQNEAQLDKSGLPSDRFFAERPEGSVSTLKIQRTQQEDSAVYLCASSLGQGFSGELFFGEGSRLTVL.

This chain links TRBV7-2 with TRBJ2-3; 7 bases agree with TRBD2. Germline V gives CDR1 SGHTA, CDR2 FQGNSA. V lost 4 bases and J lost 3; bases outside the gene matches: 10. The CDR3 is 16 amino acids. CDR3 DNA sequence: TGTGCCAGCAGCTCCCGGAGGGGCGGGGGAACAGATACGCAGTATTTT. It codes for CASSSRRGGGTDTQYF.

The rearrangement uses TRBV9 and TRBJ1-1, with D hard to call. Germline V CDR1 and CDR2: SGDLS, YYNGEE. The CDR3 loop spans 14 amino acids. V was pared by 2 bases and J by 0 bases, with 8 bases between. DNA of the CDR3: TGTGCCAGCAGCGTCGAATCAGTGAACACTGAAGCTTTCTTT. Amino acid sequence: CASSVESVNTEAFF. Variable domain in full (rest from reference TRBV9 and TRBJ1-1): DSGVTQTPKHLITATGQRVTLRCSPRSGDLSVYWYQQSLDQGLQFLIQYYNGEERAKGNILERFSAQQFPDLHSELNLSSLELGDSALYFCASSVESVNTEAFFGQGTRLTVV.

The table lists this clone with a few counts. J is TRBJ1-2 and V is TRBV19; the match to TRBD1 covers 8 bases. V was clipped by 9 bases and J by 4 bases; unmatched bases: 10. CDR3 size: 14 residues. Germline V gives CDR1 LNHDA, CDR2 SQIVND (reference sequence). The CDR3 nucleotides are TGTGCCAGCACCAGCGGACAGGGCTTCTATGGCTACACCTTC. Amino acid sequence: CASTSGQGFYGYTF.

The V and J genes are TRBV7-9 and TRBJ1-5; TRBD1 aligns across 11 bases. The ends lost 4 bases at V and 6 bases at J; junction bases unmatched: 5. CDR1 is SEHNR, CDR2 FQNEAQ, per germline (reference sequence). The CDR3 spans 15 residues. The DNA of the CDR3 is TGTGCCAGCAGCTCCGGACAGGGGGCGCGTCAGCCCCAGCATTTT. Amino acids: CASSSGQGARQPQHF.

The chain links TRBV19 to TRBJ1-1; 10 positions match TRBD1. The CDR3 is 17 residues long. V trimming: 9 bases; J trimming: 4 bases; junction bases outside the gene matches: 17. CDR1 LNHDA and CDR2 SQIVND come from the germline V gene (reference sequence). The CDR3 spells CASSPPGTGDLRTEAFF. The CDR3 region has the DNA TGTGCCAGCTCCCCCCCCGGGACAGGGGATCTGCGCACTGAAGCTTTCTTT.

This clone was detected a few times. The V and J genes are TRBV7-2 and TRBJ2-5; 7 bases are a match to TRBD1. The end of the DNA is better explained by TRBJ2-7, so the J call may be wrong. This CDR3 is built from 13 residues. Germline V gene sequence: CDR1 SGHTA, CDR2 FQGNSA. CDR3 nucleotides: TGTGCCAGCATGGGACAGAATTTCTACGAGCAGTACTTC. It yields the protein CASMGQNFYEQYF.

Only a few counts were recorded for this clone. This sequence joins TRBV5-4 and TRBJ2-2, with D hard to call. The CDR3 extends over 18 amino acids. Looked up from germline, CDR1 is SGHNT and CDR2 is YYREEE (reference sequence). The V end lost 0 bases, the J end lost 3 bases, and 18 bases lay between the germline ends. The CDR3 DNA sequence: TGTGCCAGCAGCTTGGCTGAGTCCGGGTCTTTTTACACCGGGGAGCTGTTTTTT. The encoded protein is CASSLAESGSFYTGELFF.

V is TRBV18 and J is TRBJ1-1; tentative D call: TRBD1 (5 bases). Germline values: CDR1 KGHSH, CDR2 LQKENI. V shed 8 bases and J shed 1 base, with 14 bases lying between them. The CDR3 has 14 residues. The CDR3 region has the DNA TGTGCCAGCACAAAAGGGGTCCCGAACACTGAAGCTTTCTTT. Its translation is CASTKGVPNTEAFF.

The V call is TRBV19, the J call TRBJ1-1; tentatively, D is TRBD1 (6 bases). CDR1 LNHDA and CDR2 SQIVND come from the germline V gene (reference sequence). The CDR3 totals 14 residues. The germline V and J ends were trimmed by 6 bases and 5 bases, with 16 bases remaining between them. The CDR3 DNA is TGTGCCAGTAGAAACCCGGGACACCGGACTGAAGCTTTCTTT. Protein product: CASRNPGHRTEAFF.

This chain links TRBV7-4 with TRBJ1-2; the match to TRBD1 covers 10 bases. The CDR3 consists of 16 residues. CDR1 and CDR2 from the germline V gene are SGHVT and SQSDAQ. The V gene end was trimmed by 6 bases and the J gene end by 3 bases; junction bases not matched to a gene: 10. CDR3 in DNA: TGTGCCAGCAGTCCCCCCGGGACAGGGGTCGACTATGGCTACACCTTC. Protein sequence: CASSPPGTGVDYGYTF.

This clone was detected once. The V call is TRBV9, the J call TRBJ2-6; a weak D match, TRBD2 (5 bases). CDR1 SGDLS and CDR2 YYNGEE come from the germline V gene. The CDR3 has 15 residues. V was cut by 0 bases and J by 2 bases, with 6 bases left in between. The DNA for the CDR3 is TGTGCCAGCAGCGTAGTGGAGGCTGGGGCCAACGTCCTGACTTTC. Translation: CASSVVEAGANVLTF.

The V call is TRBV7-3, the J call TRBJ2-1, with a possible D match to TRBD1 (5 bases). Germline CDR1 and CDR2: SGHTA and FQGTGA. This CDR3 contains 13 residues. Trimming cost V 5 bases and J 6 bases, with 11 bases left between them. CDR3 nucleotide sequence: TGTGCCAGCAGCATCAGACAGAGCAATGAGCAGTTCTTC. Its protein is CASSIRQSNEQFF.

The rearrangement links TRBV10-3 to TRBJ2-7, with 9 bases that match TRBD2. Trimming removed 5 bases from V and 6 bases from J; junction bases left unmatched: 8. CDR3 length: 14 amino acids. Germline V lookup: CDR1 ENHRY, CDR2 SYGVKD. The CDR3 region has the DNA TGTGCCATCAGTCCGATTAGCGGGGGTGTCGAGCAGTACTTC. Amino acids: CAISPISGGVEQYF.

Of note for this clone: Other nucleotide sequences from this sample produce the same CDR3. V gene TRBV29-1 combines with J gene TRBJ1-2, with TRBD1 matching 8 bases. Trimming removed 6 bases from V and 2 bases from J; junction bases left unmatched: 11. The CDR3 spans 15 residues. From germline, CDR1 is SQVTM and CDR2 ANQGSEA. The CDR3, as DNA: TGCAGCGTAGGGACAGGTGATACCCTCAACTATGGCTACACCTTC. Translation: CSVGTGDTLNYGYTF.

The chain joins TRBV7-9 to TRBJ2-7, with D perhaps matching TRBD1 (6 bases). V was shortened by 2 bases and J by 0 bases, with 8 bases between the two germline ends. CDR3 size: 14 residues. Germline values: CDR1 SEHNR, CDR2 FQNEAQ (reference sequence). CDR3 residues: CASSLLTGSYEQYF. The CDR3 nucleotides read TGTGCCAGCAGCTTACTGACAGGCTCCTACGAGCAGTACTTC. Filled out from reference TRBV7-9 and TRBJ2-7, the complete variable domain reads DTGVSQNPRHKITKRGQNVTFRCDPISEHNRLYWYRQTLGQGPEFLTYFQNEAQLEKSRLLSDRFSAERPKGSFSTLEIQRTEQGDSAMYLCASSLLTGSYEQYFGPGTRLTVT.

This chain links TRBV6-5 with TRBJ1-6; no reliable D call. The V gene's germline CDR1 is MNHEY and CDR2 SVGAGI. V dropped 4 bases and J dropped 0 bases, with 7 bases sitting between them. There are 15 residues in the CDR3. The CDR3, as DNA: TGTGCCAGCAGTTCATCCAGCTCCTATAATTCACCCCTCCACTTT. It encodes CASSSSSSYNSPLHF.

The DNA of the CDR3 is TGTGCCAGCAGTTACTCCAGAAGCACAGATACGCAGTATTTT. This encodes CASSYSRSTDTQYF. This chain connects TRBV6-5 to TRBJ2-3; D unclear. CDR3 length: 14 amino acids. V was clipped by 0 bases and J by 0 bases, with 4 bases between them. Germline CDR1 MNHEY, CDR2 SVGAGI.

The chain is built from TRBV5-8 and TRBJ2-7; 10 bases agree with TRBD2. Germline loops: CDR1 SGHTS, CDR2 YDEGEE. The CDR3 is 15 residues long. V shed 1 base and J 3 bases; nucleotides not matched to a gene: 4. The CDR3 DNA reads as TGTGCCAGCAGCTTGCCACTAGCGGGACACTACGAGCAGTACTTC. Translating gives CASSLPLAGHYEQYF.

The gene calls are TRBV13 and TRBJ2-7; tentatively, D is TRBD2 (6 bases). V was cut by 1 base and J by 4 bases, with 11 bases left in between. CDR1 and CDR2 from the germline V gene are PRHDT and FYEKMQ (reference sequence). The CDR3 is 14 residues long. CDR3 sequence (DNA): TGTGCCAGCAGCTTAGAAACCGGGGGTTACGAGCAGTACTTC. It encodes CASSLETGGYEQYF.